This T cell receptor beta chain derives from a study of CD4+ T cells in melanoma. Notes on the study in general: In melanoma, neoantigen-specific CD4+ T cells reportedly differed in differentiation state. CD8+ T cell, macrophage and B cell function reportedly correlated with neoantigen-specific CD4+ T cells.

Libraries were prepared by immunoSEQ multiplex PCR; TCRdb keeps only in-frame clonotypes and omits some of them. This table holds roughly 110,000 clones, over 80% found once. Germline V gives CDR1 MDHEN, CDR2 SYDVKM. The CDR3 runs to 16 residues. V lost 3 bases to trimming and J lost 7 bases, with 18 bases between them. Note on this clone: Antigen specificity is unknown.

This receptor was identified in a human donor with melanoma. The gene calls are TRBV28 and TRBJ2-2; D is possibly TRBD2 (6 bases). The sequenced sample consisted of peripheral blood. The CDR3 is CASSLITTGGDGELFF. The CDR3 region has the DNA TGTGCCAGCAGTTTGATAACGACCGGAGGGGACGGGGAGCTGTTTTTT.